The present T cell receptor beta chain was sequenced within a study of blood T cell repertoires in COVID-19. Study-wide context: From the United States, Italy and Spain came samples of acute and convalescent COVID-19.

Libraries were prepared by immunoSEQ multiplex PCR; TCRdb keeps only in-frame clonotypes and omits some of them. The sample shows some 230,000 clones, 84% of them seen only once. The sample holds one count of this clone. The trim removed 1 base at V and 12 bases at J, leaving 7 bases unmatched. The V gene's germline CDR1 is SGHTA and CDR2 FQGNSA. The CDR3 length is 13 residues. The sequencing input was peripheral blood. The chain carries TRBV7-2 and TRBJ1-1; 8 nucleotides align to TRBD1. This TCR was sampled from an older woman who had recovered from COVID-19. CDR3 sequence (DNA): TGTGCCAGCAGCTTAGGACAGGGGCTAAATCCTTTCTTT. As protein: CASSLGQGLNPFF. The entire variable domain, with the rest obtained from reference TRBV7-2 and TRBJ1-1, is as follows: GAGVSQSPSNKVTEKGKDVELRCDPISGHTALYWYRQSLGQGLEFLIYFQGNSAPDKSGLPSDRFSAERTGGSVSTLTIQRTQQEDSAVYLCASSLGQGLNPFFGQGTRLTVV.